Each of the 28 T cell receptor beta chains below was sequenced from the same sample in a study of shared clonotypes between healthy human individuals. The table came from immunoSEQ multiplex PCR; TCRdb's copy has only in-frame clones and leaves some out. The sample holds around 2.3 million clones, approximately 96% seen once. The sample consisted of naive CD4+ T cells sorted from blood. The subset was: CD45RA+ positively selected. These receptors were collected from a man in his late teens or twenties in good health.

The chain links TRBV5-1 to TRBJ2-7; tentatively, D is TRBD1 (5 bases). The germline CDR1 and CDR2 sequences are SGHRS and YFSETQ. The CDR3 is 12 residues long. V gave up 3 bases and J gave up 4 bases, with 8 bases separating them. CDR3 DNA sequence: TGCGCCAGCAGCTCCAGGGAATACGAGCAGTACTTC. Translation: CASSSREYEQYF.

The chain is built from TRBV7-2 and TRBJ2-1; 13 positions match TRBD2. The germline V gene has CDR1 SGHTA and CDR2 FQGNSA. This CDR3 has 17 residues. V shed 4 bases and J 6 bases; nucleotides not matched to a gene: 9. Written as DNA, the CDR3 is TGTGCCAGCAGCTCCCGACTAGCGGGGGGCTCCCTCAATGAGCAGTTCTTC. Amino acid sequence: CASSSRLAGGSLNEQFF.

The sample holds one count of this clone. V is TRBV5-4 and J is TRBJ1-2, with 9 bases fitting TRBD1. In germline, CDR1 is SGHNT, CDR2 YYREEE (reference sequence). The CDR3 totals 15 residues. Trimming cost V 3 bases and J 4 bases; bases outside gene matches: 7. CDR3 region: CASSWPGQGSYGYTF. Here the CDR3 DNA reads TGTGCCAGCAGCTGGCCGGGACAGGGCTCCTATGGCTACACCTTC. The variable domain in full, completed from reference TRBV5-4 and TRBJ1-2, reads ETGVTQSPTHLIKTRGQQVTLRCSSQSGHNTVSWYQQALGQGPQFIFQYYREEENGRGNFPPRFSGLQFPNYSSELNVNALELDDSALYLCASSWPGQGSYGYTFGSGTRLTVV.

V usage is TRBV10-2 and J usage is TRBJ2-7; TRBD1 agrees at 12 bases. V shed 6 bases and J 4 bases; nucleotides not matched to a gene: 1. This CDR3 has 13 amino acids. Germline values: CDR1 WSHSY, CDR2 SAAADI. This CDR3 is CASRGQGAYEQYF. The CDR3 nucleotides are TGCGCCAGCAGGGGACAGGGGGCTTACGAGCAGTACTTC.

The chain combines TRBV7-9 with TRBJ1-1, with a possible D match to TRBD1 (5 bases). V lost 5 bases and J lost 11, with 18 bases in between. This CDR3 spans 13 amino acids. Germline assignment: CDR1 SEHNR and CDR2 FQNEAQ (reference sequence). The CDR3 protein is CASSTGTAGRAFF. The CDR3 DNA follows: TGTGCCAGCAGCACCGGGACGGCCGGTCGGGCTTTCTTT.

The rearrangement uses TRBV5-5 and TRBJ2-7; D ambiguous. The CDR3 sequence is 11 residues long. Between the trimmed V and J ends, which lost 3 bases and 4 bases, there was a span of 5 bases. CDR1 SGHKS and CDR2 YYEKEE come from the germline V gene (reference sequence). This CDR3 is CASSSIYEQYF. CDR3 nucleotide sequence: TGTGCCAGCAGCTCGATATACGAGCAGTACTTC.

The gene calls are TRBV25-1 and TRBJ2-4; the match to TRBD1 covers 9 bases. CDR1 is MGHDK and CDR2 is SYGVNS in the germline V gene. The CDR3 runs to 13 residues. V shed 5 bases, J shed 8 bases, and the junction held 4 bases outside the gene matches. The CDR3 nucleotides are TGTGCCAGCAGTCGGGACAGGGTTGACATTCAGTACTTC. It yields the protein CASSRDRVDIQYF.

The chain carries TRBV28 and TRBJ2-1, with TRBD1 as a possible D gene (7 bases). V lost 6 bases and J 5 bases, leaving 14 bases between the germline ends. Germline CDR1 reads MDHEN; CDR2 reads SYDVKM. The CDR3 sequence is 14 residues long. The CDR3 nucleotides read TGTGCCAGCAGGGGCTCAGGGGGGAACAATGAGCAGTTCTTC. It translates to CASRGSGGNNEQFF.

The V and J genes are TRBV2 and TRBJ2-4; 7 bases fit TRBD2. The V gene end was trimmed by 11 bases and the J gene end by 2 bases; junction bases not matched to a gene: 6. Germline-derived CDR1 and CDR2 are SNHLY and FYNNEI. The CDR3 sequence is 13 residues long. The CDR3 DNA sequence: TGTGCCGGGGCGGGGGTGACCAAAAACATTCAGTACTTC. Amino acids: CAGAGVTKNIQYF.

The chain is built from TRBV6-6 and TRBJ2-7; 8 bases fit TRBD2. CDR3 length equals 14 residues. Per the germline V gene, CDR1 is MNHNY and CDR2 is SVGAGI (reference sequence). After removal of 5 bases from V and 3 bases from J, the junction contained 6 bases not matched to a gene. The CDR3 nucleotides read TGTGCCAGCAGTCCTGGCGGGGGGATCTACGAGCAGTACTTC. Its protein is CASSPGGGIYEQYF.

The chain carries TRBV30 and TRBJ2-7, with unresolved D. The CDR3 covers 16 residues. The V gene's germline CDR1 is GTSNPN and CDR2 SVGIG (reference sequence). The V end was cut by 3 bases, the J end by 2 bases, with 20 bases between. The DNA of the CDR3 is TGTGCCTGGAGGTACGGATCCGTTTCCTCCACCTACGAGCAGTACTTC. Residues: CAWRYGSVSSTYEQYF.

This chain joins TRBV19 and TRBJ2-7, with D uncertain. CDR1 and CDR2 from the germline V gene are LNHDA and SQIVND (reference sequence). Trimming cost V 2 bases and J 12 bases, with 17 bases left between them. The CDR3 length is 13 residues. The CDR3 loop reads CASSISDRPERYF. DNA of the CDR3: TGTGCCAGTAGTATAAGTGATCGTCCGGAACGGTACTTC.

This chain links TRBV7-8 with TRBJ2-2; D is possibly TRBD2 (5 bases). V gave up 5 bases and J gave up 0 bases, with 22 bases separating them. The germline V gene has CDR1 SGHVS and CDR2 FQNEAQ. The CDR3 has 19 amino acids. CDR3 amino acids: CASSPHLGSWGANTGELFF. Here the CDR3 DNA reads TGTGCCAGCAGCCCTCATCTGGGTAGTTGGGGAGCGAACACCGGGGAGCTGTTTTTT.

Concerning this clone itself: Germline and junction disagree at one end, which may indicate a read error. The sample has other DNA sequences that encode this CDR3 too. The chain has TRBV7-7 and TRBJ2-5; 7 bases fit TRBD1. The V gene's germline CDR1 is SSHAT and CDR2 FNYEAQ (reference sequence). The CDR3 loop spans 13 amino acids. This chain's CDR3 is CASSLDREETQYF. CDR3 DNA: TGTGCTAGCAGCTTAGACAGGGAAGAGACCCAGTACTTC.

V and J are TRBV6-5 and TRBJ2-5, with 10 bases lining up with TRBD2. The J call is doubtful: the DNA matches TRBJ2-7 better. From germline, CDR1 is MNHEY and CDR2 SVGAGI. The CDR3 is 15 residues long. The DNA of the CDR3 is TGTGCCAGCAGTTACGCAGCGGGAGGGCCTTACGAGCAGTACTTC. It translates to CASSYAAGGPYEQYF.

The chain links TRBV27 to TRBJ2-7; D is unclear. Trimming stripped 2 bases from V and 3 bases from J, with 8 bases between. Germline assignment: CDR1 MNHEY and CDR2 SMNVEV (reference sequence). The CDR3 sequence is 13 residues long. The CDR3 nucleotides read TGTGCCAGCAGTTTAAGGCCCAACTACGAGCAGTACTTC. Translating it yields CASSLRPNYEQYF.

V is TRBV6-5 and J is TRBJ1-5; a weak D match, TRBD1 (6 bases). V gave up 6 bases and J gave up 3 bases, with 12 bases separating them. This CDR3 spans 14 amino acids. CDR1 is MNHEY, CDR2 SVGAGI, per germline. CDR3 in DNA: TGTGCCAGCAGGGCTACAGGGTACAATCAGCCCCAGCATTTT. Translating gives CASRATGYNQPQHF.

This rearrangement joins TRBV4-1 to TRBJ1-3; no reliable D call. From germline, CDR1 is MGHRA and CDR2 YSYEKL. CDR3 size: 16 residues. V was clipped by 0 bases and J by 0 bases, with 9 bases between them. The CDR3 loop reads CASSQDRGISGNTIYF. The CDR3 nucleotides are TGCGCCAGCAGCCAAGATAGAGGTATCTCTGGAAACACCATATATTTT.

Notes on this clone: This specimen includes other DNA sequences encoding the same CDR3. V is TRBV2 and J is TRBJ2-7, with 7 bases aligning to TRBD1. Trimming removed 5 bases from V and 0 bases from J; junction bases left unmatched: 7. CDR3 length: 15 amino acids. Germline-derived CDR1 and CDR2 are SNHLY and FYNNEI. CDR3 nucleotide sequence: TGTGCCAGCAGTAAAGGACAGGCTAGCTCCTACGAGCAGTACTTC. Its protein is CASSKGQASSYEQYF.

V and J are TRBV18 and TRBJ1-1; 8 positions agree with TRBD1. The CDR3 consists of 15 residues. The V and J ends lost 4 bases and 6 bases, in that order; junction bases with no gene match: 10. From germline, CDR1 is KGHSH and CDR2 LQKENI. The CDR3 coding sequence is TGTGCCAGCTCACTTAAGGACAGGGAGGGCGCTGAAGCTTTCTTT. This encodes CASSLKDREGAEAFF. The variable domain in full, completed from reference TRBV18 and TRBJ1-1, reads NAGVMQNPRHLVRRRGQEARLRCSPMKGHSHVYWYRQLPEEGLKFMVYLQKENIIDESGMPKERFSAEFPKEGPSILRIQQVVRGDSAAYFCASSLKDREGAEAFFGQGTRLTVV.

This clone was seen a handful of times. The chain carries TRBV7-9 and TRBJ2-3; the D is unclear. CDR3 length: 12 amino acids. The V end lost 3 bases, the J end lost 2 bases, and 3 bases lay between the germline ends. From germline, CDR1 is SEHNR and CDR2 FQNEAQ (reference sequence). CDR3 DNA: TGTGCCAGCAGCTTTCCCACAGATACGCAGTATTTT. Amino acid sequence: CASSFPTDTQYF.

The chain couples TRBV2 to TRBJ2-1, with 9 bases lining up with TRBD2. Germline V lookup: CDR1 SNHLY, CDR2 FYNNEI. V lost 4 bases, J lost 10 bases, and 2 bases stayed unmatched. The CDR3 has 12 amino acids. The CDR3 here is CASSGLAEEQFF. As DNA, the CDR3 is TGTGCCAGCAGTGGACTAGCGGAAGAGCAGTTCTTC.

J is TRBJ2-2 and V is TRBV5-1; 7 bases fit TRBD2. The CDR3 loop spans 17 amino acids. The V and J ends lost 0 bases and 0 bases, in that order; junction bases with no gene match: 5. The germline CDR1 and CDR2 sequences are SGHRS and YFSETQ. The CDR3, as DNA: TGCGCCAGCAGCTTGGAAGGTCGGGGGGCGAACACCGGGGAGCTGTTTTTT. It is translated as CASSLEGRGANTGELFF.

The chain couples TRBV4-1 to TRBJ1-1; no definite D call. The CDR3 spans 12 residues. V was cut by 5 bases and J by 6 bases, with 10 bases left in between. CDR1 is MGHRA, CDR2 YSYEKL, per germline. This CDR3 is CASSKGSSEAFF. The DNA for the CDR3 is TGCGCCAGCAGCAAAGGGAGTTCTGAAGCTTTCTTT.

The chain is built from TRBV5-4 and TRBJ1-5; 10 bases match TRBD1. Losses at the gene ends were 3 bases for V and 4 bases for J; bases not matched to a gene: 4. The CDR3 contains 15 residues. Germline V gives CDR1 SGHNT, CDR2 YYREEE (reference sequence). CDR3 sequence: CASSSDRGVNQPQHF. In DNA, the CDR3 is TGTGCCAGCAGCTCGGACAGGGGGGTAAATCAGCCCCAGCATTTT.

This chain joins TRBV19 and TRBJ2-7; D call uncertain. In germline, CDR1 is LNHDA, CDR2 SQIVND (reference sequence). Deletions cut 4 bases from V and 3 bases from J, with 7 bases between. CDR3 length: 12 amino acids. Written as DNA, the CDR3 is TGTGCCAGTAGTACGCAGGACTACGAGCAGTACTTC. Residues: CASSTQDYEQYF.

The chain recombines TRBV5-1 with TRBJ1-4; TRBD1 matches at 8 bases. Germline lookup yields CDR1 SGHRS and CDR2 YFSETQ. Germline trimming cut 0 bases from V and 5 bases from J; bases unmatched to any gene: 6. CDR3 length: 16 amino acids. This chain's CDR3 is CASSLGSTGGNEKLFF. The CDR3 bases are TGCGCCAGCAGCTTGGGGTCAACAGGGGGGAATGAAAAACTGTTTTTT.

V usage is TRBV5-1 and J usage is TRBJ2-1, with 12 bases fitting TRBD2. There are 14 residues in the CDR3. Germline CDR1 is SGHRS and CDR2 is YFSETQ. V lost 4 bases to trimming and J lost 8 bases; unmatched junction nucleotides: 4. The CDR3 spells CASSVTSGSHEQFF. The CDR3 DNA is TGCGCCAGCAGCGTGACTAGCGGGAGCCATGAGCAGTTCTTC.